These 27 T cell receptor beta chains originate from one sample sequenced in a study of T cells after posttransplantation cyclophosphamide. Assay used: immunoSEQ multiplex PCR; TCRdb lists only in-frame clones, some missing. The repertoire has 66,000 or so clones, around 93% of them found once; the top ten carry approximately 2.7%. Specimen: PBMCs. The receptors shown here come from a woman in her 30s in good health and a related stem cell transplant donor.

The chain recombines TRBV11-3 with TRBJ2-3; 7 nucleotides line up with TRBD1. CDR1 and CDR2 (germline): SGHNT, YENEEA. The ends lost 5 bases at V and 3 bases at J; junction bases unmatched: 5. The CDR3 contains 14 residues. As DNA, the CDR3 is TGTGCCAGCAGCCCGGGGACAGCTACAGATACGCAGTATTTT. Protein sequence: CASSPGTATDTQYF. Full variable domain (outside the CDR3, taken from reference TRBV11-3 and TRBJ2-3): EAGVVQSPRYKIIEKKQPVAFWCNPISGHNTLYWYLQNLGQGPELLIRYENEEAVDDSQLPKDRFSAERLKGVDSTLKIQPAELGDSAVYLCASSPGTATDTQYFGPGTRLTVL.

This clone was counted a single time. The chain has TRBV20-1 and TRBJ2-3; D gene unclear. Trimming took off 5 bases at V and 4 bases at J, with 7 bases between the two ends. Germline V gene lookup returns CDR1 DFQATT and CDR2 SNEGSKA (reference sequence). CDR3 size: 11 residues. The CDR3 sequence is CSAASPDTQYF. DNA of the CDR3: TGCAGTGCTGCTTCCCCAGATACGCAGTATTTT.

This clone was observed a single time. This chain joins TRBV4-3 and TRBJ2-5; the match to TRBD1 covers 8 bases. This CDR3 is 14 amino acids long. Germline assignment: CDR1 LGHNA and CDR2 YSLEER. V trimming: 0 bases; J trimming: 5 bases; junction bases outside the gene matches: 2. The CDR3 region has the DNA TGCGCCAGCAGCCAAGACTACAGGGGGGAGACCCAGTACTTC. Residues: CASSQDYRGETQYF.

This chain connects TRBV5-1 to TRBJ2-1; D might be TRBD1 (5 bases). Germline CDR1 SGHRS, CDR2 YFSETQ. The CDR3 is 13 residues long. The V and J ends lost 4 bases and 4 bases respectively, with 9 bases between them. This CDR3 reads CASSPRGYNEQFF. The CDR3 DNA reads as TGCGCCAGCAGCCCTAGGGGATACAATGAGCAGTTCTTC.

J is TRBJ1-2 and V is TRBV5-6, with 8 positions matching TRBD1. Trimming removed 0 bases from V and 4 bases from J; junction bases left unmatched: 2. The CDR3 spans 14 residues. CDR1 is SGHDT and CDR2 is YYEEEE in the germline V gene. CDR3 in DNA: TGTGCCAGCAGCTTGGCGGACAGGGCCTATGGCTACACCTTC. Residues: CASSLADRAYGYTF. Full variable domain (outside the CDR3, taken from reference TRBV5-6 and TRBJ1-2): DAGVTQSPTHLIKTRGQQVTLRCSPKSGHDTVSWYQQALGQGPQFIFQYYEEEERQRGNFPDRFSGHQFPNYSSELNVNALLLGDSALYLCASSLADRAYGYTFGSGTRLTVV.

The chain couples TRBV5-5 to TRBJ1-1; 8 nucleotides match TRBD1. The germline V gene has CDR1 SGHKS and CDR2 YYEKEE (reference sequence). The CDR3 runs to 16 residues. The ends lost 5 bases at V and 0 bases at J; junction bases unmatched: 9. The CDR3 DNA is TGTGCCAGCAGGAGACAGGGGCCAGGCATGAACACTGAAGCTTTCTTT. It translates to CASRRQGPGMNTEAFF.

The chain couples TRBV5-6 to TRBJ2-3, with a tentative D call TRBD2 (6 bases). This CDR3 is built from 16 residues. Germline CDR1 is SGHDT and CDR2 is YYEEEE. V shed 4 bases and J shed 2 bases, with 17 bases lying between them. The CDR3 bases are TGTGCCAGCAGCGCTGGATACGGGGGATCCACAGATACGCAGTATTTT. Its protein is CASSAGYGGSTDTQYF.

The genes are TRBV4-1 and TRBJ1-2; D is uncertain. CDR3 size: 14 residues. The germline CDR1 and CDR2 sequences are MGHRA and YSYEKL. V lost 1 base, J lost 2 bases, and 8 bases lay in between. The CDR3, as DNA: TGCGCCAGCAGCCAAGCCGGCGGAAACTATGGCTACACCTTC. This gives the protein CASSQAGGNYGYTF.

This chain links TRBV7-6 with TRBJ2-2; TRBD2 matches 10 bases. The CDR3 totals 17 residues. Germline V CDR1 and CDR2: SGHVS, FNYEAQ. J gave up 4 bases and V 3 bases, and 8 bases lay outside the gene matches. Here the CDR3 reads CASSFPSGGGVTGELFF. CDR3 coding DNA: TGTGCCAGCAGCTTTCCTAGCGGGGGCGGCGTCACCGGGGAGCTGTTTTTT.

The genes are TRBV5-1 and TRBJ2-1; TRBD2 agrees at 16 bases. Germline V lookup: CDR1 SGHRS, CDR2 YFSETQ. J gave up 2 bases and V 3 bases, and 5 bases lay outside the gene matches. The CDR3 length is 18 residues. This CDR3 is CASSSGLAGGWTYNEQFF. The CDR3 DNA reads TGCGCCAGCAGCTCGGGACTAGCGGGAGGGTGGACCTACAATGAGCAGTTCTTC.

This rearrangement joins TRBV7-6 to TRBJ2-7, with D possibly being TRBD1 (5 bases). Per germline, CDR1 SGHVS and CDR2 FNYEAQ. The V gene lost 5 bases and the J gene lost 0 bases, with 14 bases spanning the gap. CDR3 length: 15 amino acids. The CDR3 DNA is TGTGCCAGCAGCCCGGCGACAGTCGTCTCCTACGAGCAGTACTTC. Protein: CASSPATVVSYEQYF.

The chain couples TRBV5-1 to TRBJ2-2; D is undetermined. Trimming shortened V by 0 bases and J by 5 bases, and 11 bases separated the two germline ends. Germline V gene lookup returns CDR1 SGHRS and CDR2 YFSETQ. This CDR3 has 15 amino acids. CDR3 protein: CASSLERVGTGELFF. The CDR3 DNA reads TGCGCCAGCAGCTTGGAACGGGTAGGGACCGGGGAGCTGTTTTTT.

The chain links TRBV5-4 to TRBJ2-3, with D maybe TRBD1 (6 bases). V was trimmed by 4 bases and J by 0 bases, leaving 18 bases between them. The CDR3 spans 17 residues. From germline, CDR1 is SGHNT and CDR2 YYREEE (reference sequence). The CDR3 nucleotides are TGTGCCAGCAGCCTGATGGGGGCTGGGATAAGCACAGATACGCAGTATTTT. Translating gives CASSLMGAGISTDTQYF.

This rearrangement joins TRBV7-6 to TRBJ2-7; 7 nucleotides align to TRBD1. Losses at the gene ends were 4 bases for V and 2 bases for J; bases not matched to a gene: 5. CDR3 length: 14 residues. Germline loops: CDR1 SGHVS, CDR2 FNYEAQ. CDR3 in DNA: TGTGCCAGCAGCTACGGGACAGACACCTACGAGCAGTACTTC. This sequence encodes CASSYGTDTYEQYF. Looking up the rest from reference TRBV7-6 and TRBJ2-7 gives the full variable domain: GAGVSQSPRYKVTKRGQDVALRCDPISGHVSLYWYRQALGQGPEFLTYFNYEAQQDKSGLPNDRFSAERPEGSISTLTIQRTEQRDSAMYRCASSYGTDTYEQYFGPGTRLTVT.

The chain is built from TRBV11-2 and TRBJ2-7; D assignment may be TRBD1 or TRBD2 (7 bases each). This CDR3 contains 14 residues. Trimming removed 3 bases at V and 4 bases at J, with 13 bases between. Germline CDR1 is SGHAT and CDR2 is FQNNGV. This CDR3 is CASSLGGTVYEQYF. The DNA for the CDR3 is TGTGCCAGCAGCTTGGGGGGGACAGTTTACGAGCAGTACTTC.

This chain uses TRBV9 with TRBJ1-2; the match to TRBD1 covers 9 bases. CDR3 length: 11 residues. V gave up 7 bases and J gave up 7 bases; unmatched junction bases: 2. Germline lookup yields CDR1 SGDLS and CDR2 YYNGEE. This CDR3 reads CASEGQGGYTF. The CDR3 coding sequence is TGTGCCAGCGAGGGACAGGGTGGCTACACCTTC.

This clone occurred a few times. The chain has TRBV5-1 and TRBJ2-1; 10 bases are a match to TRBD2. Trimming at V came to 0 bases and at J to 4 bases, leaving 4 bases not matched to a gene. Looked up from germline, CDR1 is SGHRS and CDR2 is YFSETQ. This CDR3 contains 16 residues. CDR3 coding DNA: TGCGCCAGCAGCTTGGCCCTAGCGGGGGTATACAATGAGCAGTTCTTC. This translates into CASSLALAGVYNEQFF.

This clone was observed a single time. The chain has TRBV18 and TRBJ2-2; a possible D gene is TRBD1 (6 bases). CDR1 and CDR2 (germline): KGHSH, LQKENI. The CDR3 is 13 residues long. V dropped 1 base and J dropped 6 bases, with 6 bases sitting between them. The CDR3, as DNA: TGTGCCAGCTCACCACAGGGGGCCGGGGAGCTGTTTTTT. Translating it yields CASSPQGAGELFF.

The chain employs TRBV19 and TRBJ2-5; tentatively, D is TRBD1 or TRBD2 (5 bases each). The germline CDR1 and CDR2 sequences are LNHDA and SQIVND (reference sequence). Trimming removed 3 bases from V and 3 bases from J, with 11 bases in between. The CDR3 totals 14 residues. CDR3 protein: CASSIGTRKETQYF. The DNA for the CDR3 is TGTGCCAGTAGTATCGGGACCAGAAAAGAGACCCAGTACTTC.

This clone was seen just once. This chain connects TRBV4-1 to TRBJ2-1; 12 nucleotides match TRBD2. The CDR3 loop spans 15 amino acids. Germline lookup yields CDR1 MGHRA and CDR2 YSYEKL. V lost 1 base and J lost 10; bases outside the gene matches: 5. For the CDR3, the DNA is TGCGCCAGCAGCCAAGGCCTAGCGGGGGGGCAGGAGCAGTTCTTC. This sequence encodes CASSQGLAGGQEQFF.

The chain recombines TRBV2 with TRBJ1-6, with D hard to call. Germline V gene data show CDR1 as SNHLY and CDR2 as FYNNEI. The CDR3 runs 13 residues. Between the trimmed V and J ends, which lost 4 bases and 7 bases, there was a span of 8 bases. Here the CDR3 DNA reads TGTGCCAGCAGTGGGGAACCGAATTCACCCCTCCACTTT. Protein: CASSGEPNSPLHF.

The V gene is TRBV2, the J gene TRBJ2-3; TRBD2 agrees at 10 bases. Unmatched junction bases numbered 7, after V lost 1 base and J lost 0 bases. The CDR3 consists of 18 residues. Looked up from germline, CDR1 is SNHLY and CDR2 is FYNNEI. Here the CDR3 reads CASSEEASGGSSTDTQYF. CDR3 coding DNA: TGTGCCAGCAGTGAAGAGGCTAGCGGGGGCTCTAGCACAGATACGCAGTATTTT.

The chain carries TRBV7-9 and TRBJ2-2; 9 nucleotides line up with TRBD1. Losses at the gene ends were 4 bases for V and 7 bases for J; bases not matched to a gene: 7. This CDR3 has 15 amino acids. Germline CDR1 reads SEHNR; CDR2 reads FQNEAQ (reference sequence). The CDR3 loop reads CASSYRGRRGGELFF. In nucleotides, the CDR3 is TGTGCCAGCAGCTACAGGGGGCGCCGTGGCGGGGAGCTGTTTTTT.

In its sample, this clone was seen a few times. The rearrangement uses TRBV4-2 and TRBJ2-3, with unresolved D. Germline CDR1 is LGHNA and CDR2 is YNFKEQ. The CDR3 has 15 residues. Between the trimmed V and J ends, which lost 0 bases and 2 bases, there was a span of 9 bases. This CDR3 reads CASSQDRRTTDTQYF. CDR3 sequence (DNA): TGTGCCAGCAGCCAAGACAGACGGACCACAGATACGCAGTATTTT.

The V gene is TRBV19, the J gene TRBJ2-7; D might be TRBD1 or TRBD2, each matching 5 bases. The length of the CDR3 is 15 residues. CDR1 LNHDA and CDR2 SQIVND come from the germline V gene (reference sequence). Trimming took 5 bases from V and 1 from J, leaving 15 bases between them. CDR3 region: CASSDAGTASYEQYF. CDR3 in DNA: TGTGCCAGTAGTGACGCCGGGACGGCTTCCTACGAGCAGTACTTC.

V usage is TRBV7-2 and J usage is TRBJ2-1, with 11 bases lining up with TRBD2. The CDR3 extends over 15 amino acids. Trimming cost V 3 bases and J 8 bases; bases outside gene matches: 6. CDR1 is SGHTA and CDR2 is FQGNSA in the germline V gene. CDR3 loop: CASSFIAGGLYEQFF. DNA for the CDR3: TGTGCCAGCAGCTTCATAGCGGGGGGGCTGTATGAGCAGTTCTTC.

Turning to this clone: Other nucleotide sequences in the sample specify the same CDR3. The rearrangement joins TRBV9 to TRBJ2-1; either TRBD1 or TRBD2 may fit D (6 bases each). Germline CDR1 SGDLS, CDR2 YYNGEE. The CDR3 has 15 residues. Deletions cut 0 bases from V and 2 bases from J, with 9 bases between. CDR3 protein: CASSVGGAAYNEQFF. The CDR3 DNA reads as TGTGCCAGCAGCGTAGGGGGGGCCGCCTACAATGAGCAGTTCTTC.